This is a list of T cell receptor beta chains from one sample in a study of OX40 agonist ivuxolimab in advanced cancers. Libraries were prepared by immunoSEQ multiplex PCR; TCRdb keeps only in-frame clonotypes and omits some of them. Altogether roughly 13,000 clones are present, around 77% being singletons, with the ten largest covering 25% to 35%. This material consisted of CD4+ or CD8+ T cells sorted from blood, taken in a trial of the OX40 agonist ivuxolimab. Every receptor here comes from an adult with an advanced solid tumor such as melanoma, head and neck, liver or kidney cancer. CDR3s include the opening cysteine and the closing phenylalanine or tryptophan. A D gene is named only where the DNA matches it firmly. Clone size is stated in some rows and not others, as once, few, many or a class when expanded.

.	once	13	TRBJ2-3	TRBV5-4	TGTGCCAGCAGGTATGAAAATGCAGATACGCAGTATTTT	CASRYENADTQYF
.	.	15	TRBJ1-5	TRBV27	TGTGCCAGCAGTCCTACAGGGCTCAGCAATCAGCCCCAGCATTTT	CASSPTGLSNQPQHF
.	.	15	TRBJ2-1	TRBV19	TGTGCCAGTAGTATTTTCCAGAGCTCCTACAATGAGCAGTTCTTC	CASSIFQSSYNEQFF
.	few	14	TRBJ1-1	TRBV30	TGTGCCTGGATCTACGACAACGAGAACACTGAAGCTTTCTTT	CAWIYDNENTEAFF
TRBD2	.	19	TRBJ2-2	TRBV15	TGTGCCACCAGCAGTACGGGACCCGGGACTAGCGGGATCACCGGGGAGCTGTTTTTT	CATSSTGPGTSGITGELFF
.	.	12	TRBJ2-2	TRBV2	TGTGCCAGCAGAGCTGACACCGGGGAGCTGTTTTTT	CASRADTGELFF
.	.	15	TRBJ2-1	TRBV6-5	TGTGCCAGCAGTTCCGGGGTGAACTCCTACAATGAGCAGTTCTTC	CASSSGVNSYNEQFF
.	.	15	TRBJ2-1	TRBV7-3	TGTGCCAGCAGCCCTGGACTCGCGGCCTACAATGAGCAGTTCTTC	CASSPGLAAYNEQFF
.	.	13	TRBJ2-5	TRBV27	TGTGCCAGCAGTCCGTCAAACCAAGAGACCCAGTACTTC	CASSPSNQETQYF
.	once	12	TRBJ2-7	TRBV19	TGTGCCAGTAGTAGGGGTGCCTACGAGCAGTACTTC	CASSRGAYEQYF